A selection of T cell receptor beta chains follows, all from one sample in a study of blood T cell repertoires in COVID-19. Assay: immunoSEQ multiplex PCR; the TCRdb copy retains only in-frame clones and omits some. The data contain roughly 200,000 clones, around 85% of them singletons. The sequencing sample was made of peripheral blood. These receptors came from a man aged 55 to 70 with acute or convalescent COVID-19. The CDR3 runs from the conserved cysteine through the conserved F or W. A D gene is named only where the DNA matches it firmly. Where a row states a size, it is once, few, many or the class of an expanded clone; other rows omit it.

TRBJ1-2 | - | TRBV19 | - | CASKDPGDRGANYGYTF | TGTGCCAGTAAGGATCCCGGAGATCGGGGAGCTAACTATGGCTACACCTTC
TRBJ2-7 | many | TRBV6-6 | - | CASSALSGAIYEQYF | TGTGCCAGCAGTGCCCTCTCGGGAGCGATCTACGAGCAGTACTTC
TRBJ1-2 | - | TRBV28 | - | CASSWGLGTPTDSYTF | TGTGCCAGCAGTTGGGGCCTCGGGACACCGACGGATAGCTACACCTTC
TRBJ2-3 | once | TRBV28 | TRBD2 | CASSWGTSGIGDTQYF | TGTGCCAGCAGTTGGGGGACTAGCGGGATTGGAGATACGCAGTATTTT
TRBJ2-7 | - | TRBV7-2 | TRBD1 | CASRGTGTREQYF | TGTGCCAGCAGAGGGACAGGCACTAGGGAGCAGTACTTC
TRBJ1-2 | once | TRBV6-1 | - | CASSEASRGNGYTF | TGTGCCAGCAGTGAAGCGAGTAGGGGGAATGGCTACACCTTC
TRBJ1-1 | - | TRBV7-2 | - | CASSQRTGKNTEAFF | TGTGCCAGCAGCCAACGAACAGGGAAAAACACTGAAGCTTTCTTT
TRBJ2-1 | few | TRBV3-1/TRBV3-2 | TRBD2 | CASSPRPSSGRANEQFF | TGTGCCAGCAGCCCGCGACCCAGCAGCGGGAGGGCCAATGAGCAGTTCTTC
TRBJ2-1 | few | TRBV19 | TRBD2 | CASTHRASGDTWGEQFF | TGTGCCAGTACCCATCGAGCTAGCGGGGATACCTGGGGGGAGCAGTTCTTC
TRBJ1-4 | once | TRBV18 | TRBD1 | CASSADRGNREKLFF | TGTGCCAGCTCAGCTGACAGGGGGAATCGGGAAAAACTGTTTTTT
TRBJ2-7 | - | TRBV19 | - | CASRSHRRENEQYF | TGTGCCAGTAGATCACACCGGAGGGAAAACGAGCAGTACTTC
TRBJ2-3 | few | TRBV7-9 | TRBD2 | CASSPNGPSGLVPTDTQYF | TGTGCCAGCAGCCCAAACGGGCCGTCGGGACTAGTACCCACAGATACGCAGTATTTT
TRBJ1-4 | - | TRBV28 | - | CASSLRVREKLFF | TGTGCCAGCAGCCTGAGGGTCCGGGAAAAACTGTTTTTT
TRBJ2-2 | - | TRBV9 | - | CASSQGNTGELFF | TGTGCCAGTTCTCAGGGTAACACCGGGGAGCTGTTTTTT
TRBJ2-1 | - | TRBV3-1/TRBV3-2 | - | CASSQRGGGYNEQFF | TGTGCCAGCAGCCAAAGGGGAGGGGGGTACAATGAGCAGTTCTTC
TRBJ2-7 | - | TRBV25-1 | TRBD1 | CASSGDRGNYEQYF | TGTGCCAGCAGTGGAGACAGGGGAAACTACGAGCAGTACTTC
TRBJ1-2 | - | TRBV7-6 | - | CASSLEPGLASGYTF | TGTGCCAGCAGCTTAGAGCCGGGACTGGCCTCTGGCTACACCTTC
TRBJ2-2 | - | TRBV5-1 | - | CASSNPERGTGELFF | TGCGCCAGCAGCAACCCGGAACGGGGCACCGGGGAGCTGTTTTTT
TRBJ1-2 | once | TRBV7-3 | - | CASSLNPTVYGYTF | TGTGCCAGCAGCTTAAACCCCACAGTCTATGGCTACACCTTC
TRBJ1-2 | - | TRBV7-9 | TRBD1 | CASSLVQGGYTF | TGTGCCAGCAGCTTAGTACAGGGGGGCTACACCTTC
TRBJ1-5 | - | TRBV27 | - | CASSLQGRGNQPQHF | TGTGCCAGCAGTTTACAGGGTAGGGGGAATCAGCCCCAGCATTTT
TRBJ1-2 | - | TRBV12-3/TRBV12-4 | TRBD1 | CASRARDRYGYTF | TGTGCCAGCAGAGCAAGGGACAGATATGGCTACACCTTC
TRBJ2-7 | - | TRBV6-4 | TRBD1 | CASSDFAGTGVSYEQYF | TGTGCCAGCAGTGACTTTGCCGGGACAGGGGTCTCCTACGAGCAGTACTTC
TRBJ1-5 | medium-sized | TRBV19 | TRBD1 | CASTDRGEQPQHF | TGTGCCAGCACGGACAGGGGGGAGCAGCCCCAGCATTTT
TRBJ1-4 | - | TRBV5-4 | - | CASSLNRGGAPEKLFF | TGTGCCAGCAGCTTGAATCGGGGGGGGGCCCCTGAAAAACTGTTTTTT
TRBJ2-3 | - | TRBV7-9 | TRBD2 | CASNLAGARTDTQYF | TGTGCCAGCAACTTAGCGGGAGCACGCACAGATACGCAGTATTTT
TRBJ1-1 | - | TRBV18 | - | CASSPRQAIEAFF | TGTGCCAGCTCACCTCGGCAGGCCATTGAAGCTTTCTTT
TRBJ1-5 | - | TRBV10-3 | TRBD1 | CAISGTGFSNQPQHF | TGTGCCATCAGCGGGACAGGGTTTAGCAATCAGCCCCAGCATTTT
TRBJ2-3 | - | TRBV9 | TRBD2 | CASGSGGATTDTQYF | TGTGCCAGCGGGTCGGGGGGAGCGACCACAGATACGCAGTATTTT
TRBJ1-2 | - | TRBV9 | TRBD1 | CASSLQGAVDYGYTF | TGTGCCAGCAGCCTGCAGGGGGCCGTTGACTATGGCTACACCTTC
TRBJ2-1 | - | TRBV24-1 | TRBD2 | CATSEGLAGYNEQFF | TGTGCCACCAGTGAAGGTCTAGCGGGATACAATGAGCAGTTCTTC
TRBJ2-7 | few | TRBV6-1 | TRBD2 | CASSEGAGVYEQYF | TGTGCCAGCAGTGAAGGAGCGGGGGTCTACGAGCAGTACTTC
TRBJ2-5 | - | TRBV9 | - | CASSVGSLQETQYF | TGTGCCAGCAGCGTAGGATCACTCCAAGAGACCCAGTACTTC
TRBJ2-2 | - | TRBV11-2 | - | CASSLLPVELFF | TGTGCCAGCAGCCTCCTACCGGTCGAGCTGTTTTTT
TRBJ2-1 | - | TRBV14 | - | CASSQDRQGRFSSYNEQFF | TGTGCCAGCAGCCAAGATCGGCAGGGGCGGTTTAGCTCCTACAATGAGCAGTTCTTC
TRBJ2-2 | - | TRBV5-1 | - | CASSLPLGYTGELFF | TGCGCCAGCAGCTTGCCCCTAGGTTACACCGGGGAGCTGTTTTTT
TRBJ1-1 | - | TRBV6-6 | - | CASSTTGYEAFF | TGTGCCAGCAGCACCACAGGTTATGAAGCTTTCTTT
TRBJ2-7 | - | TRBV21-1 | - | CASTLGRTSGGHEQYF | TGTGCCAGCACTCTCGGACGGACTAGCGGGGGCCACGAGCAGTACTTC
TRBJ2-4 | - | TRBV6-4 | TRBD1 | CASRERDSRF | TGTGCCAGCAGGGAAAGGGACAGTCGCTTC
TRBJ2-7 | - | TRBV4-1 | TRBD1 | CASSQGQGAYEQYF | TGCGCCAGCAGCCAAGGACAGGGGGCCTACGAGCAGTACTTC
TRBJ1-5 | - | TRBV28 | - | CASKWRQARYSNQPQHF | TGTGCCAGCAAATGGAGACAGGCCCGATATAGCAATCAGCCCCAGCATTTT
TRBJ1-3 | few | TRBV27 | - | CASSPYIRGDPVF | TGTGCCAGCAGCCCTTATATCCGCGGGGATCCTGTTTTT
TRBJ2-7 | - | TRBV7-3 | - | CASSLRRDYEQYF | TGTGCCAGCAGCTTAAGGCGGGATTACGAGCAGTACTTC
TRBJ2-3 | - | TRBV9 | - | CASSVVLTDTQYF | TGTGCCAGCAGCGTAGTCTTAACAGATACGCAGTATTTT